This T cell receptor beta chain comes out of a study of glioma-infiltrating T cells. Points from the study as a whole: Only very few CDR3 sequences appeared in both tissue and blood. Tissue-blood divergence was below expectation in non-neoplastic patients, above in gliomas.

A remark on this clonotype: Antigen unknown.

Germline CDR1 and CDR2: ENHRY and SYGVKD. J was trimmed by 6 bases and V by 3 bases; bases with no gene match: 5. The CDR3 consists of 14 residues. The iRepertoire nested amplicon-rescue multiplex PCR amplified TCR alpha and beta CDR3s from RNA. Tissue mRNA or PBMC total RNA, about 85-400 ng, went into one-step reverse transcription and amplification. TCRdb processed the multiplex PCR reads anew with MiXCR; each CDR3 protein has one entry. The sample includes under 150,000 distinct CDR3 sequences, around 40% of them seen just once. This receptor was identified in a human donor with low-grade glioma or glioblastoma, undergoing nonglioma brain surgery, or in good health (not recorded which). The chain uses TRBV10-3 and TRBJ2-3; 8 bases line up with TRBD2. The specimen sequenced was glioma tissue, nonneoplastic brain tissue, or PBMCs (not recorded which). The CDR3 nucleotides read TGTGCCATCAGTGACGGGGGGGTTAGGGATACGCAGTATTTT. It specifies CAISDGGVRDTQYF.